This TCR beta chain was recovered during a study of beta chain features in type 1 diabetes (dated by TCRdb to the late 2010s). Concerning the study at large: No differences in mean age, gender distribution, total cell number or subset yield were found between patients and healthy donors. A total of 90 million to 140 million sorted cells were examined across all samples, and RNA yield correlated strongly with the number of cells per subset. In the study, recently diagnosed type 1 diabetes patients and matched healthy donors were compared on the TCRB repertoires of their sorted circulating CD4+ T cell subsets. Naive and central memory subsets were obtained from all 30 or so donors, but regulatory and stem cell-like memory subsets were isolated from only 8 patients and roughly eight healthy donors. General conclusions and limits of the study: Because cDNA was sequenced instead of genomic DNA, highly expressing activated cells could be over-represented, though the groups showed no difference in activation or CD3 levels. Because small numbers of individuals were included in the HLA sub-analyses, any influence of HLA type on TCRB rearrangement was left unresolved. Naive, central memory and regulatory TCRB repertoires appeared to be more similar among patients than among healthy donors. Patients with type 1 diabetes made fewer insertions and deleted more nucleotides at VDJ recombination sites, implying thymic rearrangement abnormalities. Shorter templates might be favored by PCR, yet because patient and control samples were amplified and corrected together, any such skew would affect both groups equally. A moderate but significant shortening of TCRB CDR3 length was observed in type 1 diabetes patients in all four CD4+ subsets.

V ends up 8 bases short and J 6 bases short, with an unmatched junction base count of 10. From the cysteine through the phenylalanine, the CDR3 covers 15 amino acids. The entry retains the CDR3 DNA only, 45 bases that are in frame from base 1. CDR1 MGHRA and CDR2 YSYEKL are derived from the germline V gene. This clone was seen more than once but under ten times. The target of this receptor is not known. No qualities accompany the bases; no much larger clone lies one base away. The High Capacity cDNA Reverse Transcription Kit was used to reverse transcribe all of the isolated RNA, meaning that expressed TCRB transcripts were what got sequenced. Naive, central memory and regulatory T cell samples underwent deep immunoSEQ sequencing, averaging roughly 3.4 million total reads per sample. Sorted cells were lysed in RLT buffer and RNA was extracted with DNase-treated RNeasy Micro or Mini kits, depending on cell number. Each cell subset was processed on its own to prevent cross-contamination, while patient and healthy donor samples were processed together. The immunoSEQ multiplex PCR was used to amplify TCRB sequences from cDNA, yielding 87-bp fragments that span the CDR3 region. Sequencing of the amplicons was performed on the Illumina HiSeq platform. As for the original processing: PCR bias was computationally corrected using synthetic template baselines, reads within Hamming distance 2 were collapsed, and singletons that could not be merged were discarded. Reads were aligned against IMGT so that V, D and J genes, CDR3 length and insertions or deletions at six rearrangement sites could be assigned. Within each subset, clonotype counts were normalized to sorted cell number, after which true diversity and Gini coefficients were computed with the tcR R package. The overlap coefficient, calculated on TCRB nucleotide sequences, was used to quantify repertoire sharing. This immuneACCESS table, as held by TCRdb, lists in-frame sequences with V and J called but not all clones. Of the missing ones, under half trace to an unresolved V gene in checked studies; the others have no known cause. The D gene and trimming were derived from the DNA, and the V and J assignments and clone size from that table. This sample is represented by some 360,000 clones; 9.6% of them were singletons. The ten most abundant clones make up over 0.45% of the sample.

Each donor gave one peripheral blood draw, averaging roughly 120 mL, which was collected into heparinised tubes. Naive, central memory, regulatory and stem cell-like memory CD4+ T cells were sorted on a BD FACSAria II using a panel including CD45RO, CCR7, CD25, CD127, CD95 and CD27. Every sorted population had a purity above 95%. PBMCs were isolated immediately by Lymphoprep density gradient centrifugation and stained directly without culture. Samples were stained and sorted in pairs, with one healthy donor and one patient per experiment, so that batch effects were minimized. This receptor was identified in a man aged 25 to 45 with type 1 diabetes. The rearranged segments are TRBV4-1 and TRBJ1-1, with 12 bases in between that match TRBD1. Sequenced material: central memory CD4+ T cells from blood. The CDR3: CASGGTGGQGPEAFF. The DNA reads TGCGCCAGCGGGGGGACAGGGGGCCAGGGGCCTGAAGCTTTCTTT.